This is a list of T cell receptor beta chains from one sample in a study of identical twins. MiXCR was run by TCRdb on the 5' RACE reads, yielding one entry per CDR3 protein. This table has 400,000 to 650,000 distinct CDR3 sequences, less than 25% appearing once. The same sample was also studied in work on T cells expressing NK-cell markers.

Material for sequencing was CD4+ T cells sorted from blood. The source of these receptors is a woman between 18 and 29 years old in good health. Each CDR3 is given with its conserved first and last residue. D genes are given only for firm matches. Not every row has a clone size; where given, it reads once, few, many or a size class.

TRBD1,TRBJ2-7,14,NA,TRBV12-3/TRBV12-4,TGTGCCAGCAGTCCACAGGGGCGAGGAGAAGAGCAGTACTTC,CASSPQGRGEEQYF
TRBD2,TRBJ2-1,17,NA,TRBV6-2/TRBV6-3,TGTGCCAGCCGTCAAGCTGGCGGGAGGGTCTCCTACAATGAGCAGTTCTTC,CASRQAGGRVSYNEQFF
NA,TRBJ2-3,16,few,TRBV24-1,TGTGCCACCAGTGACCCCCGTGGGGGTCCTGGAGATACGCAGTATTTT,CATSDPRGGPGDTQYF
TRBD2,TRBJ2-2,15,many,TRBV7-2,TGTGCCAGCAGCTTACTAGCGGGAGGGACCGGGGAGCTGTTTTTT,CASSLLAGGTGELFF
NA,TRBJ1-2,11,few,TRBV20-1,TGCAGTGCTATCGACCGCTATGGCTACACCTTC,CSAIDRYGYTF
NA,TRBJ1-5,15,few,TRBV6-1,TGTGCCAGCAGTGAAGGCAGGGCGAACAATCAGCCCCAGCATTTT,CASSEGRANNQPQHF
NA,TRBJ1-1,14,NA,TRBV12-3/TRBV12-4,TGTGCCAGCAGTACCCGACAGCTTAATACTGAAGCTTTCTTT,CASSTRQLNTEAFF
NA,TRBJ1-1,13,many,TRBV12-3/TRBV12-4,TGTGCCAGCAGTCGGACCCGTGGCACTGAAGCTTTCTTT,CASSRTRGTEAFF
NA,TRBJ2-1,15,few,TRBV5-1,TGCGCCAGCAGCTTCCAGGGAGATACCTACAATGAGCAGTTCTTC,CASSFQGDTYNEQFF
NA,TRBJ1-2,13,NA,TRBV7-9,TGTGCCAGCAGCTCTGAAGGTGACTATGGCTACACCTTC,CASSSEGDYGYTF
TRBD2,TRBJ2-5,16,NA,TRBV2,TGTGCCAGCAGTGAGGGGGCGGGGGGCCTACAAGAGACCCAGTACTTC,CASSEGAGGLQETQYF
NA,TRBJ2-5,11,many,TRBV12-3/TRBV12-4,TGTGCCAGCAGCAACGGAAGGGACCAGTACTTC,CASSNGRDQYF
NA,TRBJ1-2,12,many,TRBV29-1,TGCAGCGTTGGACATCCTAACTATGGCTACACCTTC,CSVGHPNYGYTF
NA,TRBJ1-1,15,few,TRBV24-1,TGTGCCACCAGTGACAGGACAGACATGAACACTGAAGCTTTCTTT,CATSDRTDMNTEAFF
TRBD2,TRBJ2-3,16,NA,TRBV20-1,TGCAGTGCTAGCGGGACTAGCGCTGGAGGCACAGATACGCAGTATTTT,CSASGTSAGGTDTQYF
TRBD2,TRBJ2-7,15,NA,TRBV12-3/TRBV12-4,TGTGCCAGCAGTTCCCCTGCGGGGGGGCTGTACGAGCAGTACTTC,CASSSPAGGLYEQYF
NA,TRBJ2-2,15,NA,TRBV9,TGTGCCAGCAGCGTTACAGGCTCGAACACCGGGGAGCTGTTTTTT,CASSVTGSNTGELFF
NA,TRBJ2-3,14,few,TRBV20-1,TGCAGTGCCACGACTACCTGGACCGCAGATACGCAGTATTTT,CSATTTWTADTQYF
NA,TRBJ1-2,14,few,TRBV20-1,TGCAGTGCTAGAGATCCCACAGGGCTTTATGGCTACACCTTC,CSARDPTGLYGYTF
NA,TRBJ1-2,13,once,TRBV20-1,TGCAGTGCTACAGGACAGTCCAACTATGGCTACACCTTC,CSATGQSNYGYTF
NA,TRBJ2-7,12,NA,TRBV2,TGTGCCAGCAGACAGGACGGGAGCGGGCAGTACTTC,CASRQDGSGQYF
TRBD2,TRBJ2-4,17,few,TRBV6-1,TGTGCCAGCAGCGCGCTGGCGGGAGGGCCGGCCAAAAACATTCAGTACTTC,CASSALAGGPAKNIQYF
TRBD2,TRBJ2-5,15,NA,TRBV25-1,TGTGCCAGCAGTCGAGGGCGCGGGAGCCAAGAGACCCAGTACTTC,CASSRGRGSQETQYF
NA,TRBJ2-7,11,NA,TRBV12-3/TRBV12-4,TGTGCCAGCAGAAAACAAGGCGAGCAGTACTTC,CASRKQGEQYF
TRBD1,TRBJ2-6,18,NA,TRBV7-6,TGTGCCAGCAGCCAGCTTAGACAGGGGAGCTCTGGGGCCAACGTCCTGACTTTC,CASSQLRQGSSGANVLTF
TRBD1,TRBJ2-1,15,NA,TRBV27,TGTGCCAGCAGTCTTCTCCGGACAGGGGGGGTTGAGCAGTTCTTC,CASSLLRTGGVEQFF
TRBD1,TRBJ2-3,15,NA,TRBV18,TGTGCCAGCTCACCACCGGGACAGGGCCAGGATACGCAGTATTTT,CASSPPGQGQDTQYF
TRBD2,TRBJ2-1,11,NA,TRBV6-2/TRBV6-3,TGTGCCAGTGGGGACTATTATGAGCAGTTCTTC,CASGDYYEQFF
NA,TRBJ2-7,15,many,TRBV10-3,TGTGCCATCAGTACCCCGGACAGAGGTGAGAGCGAGCAGTACTTC,CAISTPDRGESEQYF
NA,TRBJ1-1,14,few,TRBV12-3/TRBV12-4,TGTGCCAGCAGTCCGGCCCGGAGGTCCACTGAAGCTTTCTTT,CASSPARRSTEAFF
NA,TRBJ1-4,12,NA,TRBV20-1,TGCAGTGCTACCGACATGAATGGGAAACTGTTTTTT,CSATDMNGKLFF
NA,TRBJ1-5,13,NA,TRBV29-1,TGCAGCGTTGAAGACGACAGTAATCAGCCCCAGCATTTT,CSVEDDSNQPQHF
NA,TRBJ2-1,17,few,TRBV14,TGTGCCAGCAGCCAAGGACGGGGTTCGGGCTCCTACAATGAGCAGTTCTTC,CASSQGRGSGSYNEQFF
TRBD2,TRBJ2-7,14,few,TRBV18,TGTGCCAGCTCAGCGGGACTAGGAACGGACGAGCAGTACTTC,CASSAGLGTDEQYF
TRBD1,TRBJ2-7,16,few,TRBV6-5,TGTGCCAGCAGTTACTCGGGGACAGGGGGCTCCTACGAGCAGTACTTC,CASSYSGTGGSYEQYF
NA,TRBJ2-6,13,few,TRBV5-1,TGCGCCAGCAGCGGAGGGGGGGCCAACGTCCTGACTTTC,CASSGGGANVLTF
NA,TRBJ1-4,14,many,TRBV12-3/TRBV12-4,TGTGCCAGCAGTACAGGCAGGGCTAATGAAAAACTGTTTTTT,CASSTGRANEKLFF
NA,TRBJ2-5,12,few,TRBV29-1,TGCAGCGTGGGACGGTACCAAGAGACCCAGTACTTC,CSVGRYQETQYF
TRBD1,TRBJ1-5,13,many,TRBV29-1,TGCAGCGTCTCCAGGGGGGGAAATCAGCCCCAGCATTTT,CSVSRGGNQPQHF
TRBD2,TRBJ2-7,14,NA,TRBV7-2,TGTGCCAGCAGCGTTAGCGGGGGGACCTACGAGCAGTACTTC,CASSVSGGTYEQYF
NA,TRBJ1-1,14,few,TRBV20-1,TGCAGTGCTAGAGGGACTGGACCGAACACTGAAGCTTTCTTT,CSARGTGPNTEAFF
NA,TRBJ2-1,14,once,TRBV7-8,TGTGCCAGAAGCTTCAGCGAAGGGTTCAATGAGCAGTTCTTC,CARSFSEGFNEQFF
TRBD2,TRBJ2-3,17,few,TRBV20-1,TGCAGTGCTACCTCCTCAGGCGCGGGGGGGGCCGGCGATACGCAGTATTTT,CSATSSGAGGAGDTQYF
NA,TRBJ2-7,15,NA,TRBV27,TGTGCCAGCAGAGCCAAAATAGGGTACAGCTACGAGCAGTACTTC,CASRAKIGYSYEQYF
NA,TRBJ1-2,15,few,TRBV7-9,TGTGCCAGCAGCTTAGCAGGGATGGTTCTCTATGGCTACACCTTC,CASSLAGMVLYGYTF
TRBD1,TRBJ2-5,14,few,TRBV7-2,TGTGCCAGCAGTCAAGTTCGGGACAGGGGGACCCAGTACTTC,CASSQVRDRGTQYF
TRBD1,TRBJ2-7,15,few,TRBV6-5,TGTGCCAGCAGTTACAGGGGGCTAAGTTGGTACGAGCAGTACTTC,CASSYRGLSWYEQYF
NA,TRBJ1-1,15,NA,TRBV6-1,TGTGCCAGCAGCCCTCCGGGGTTGGGGCGCACTGAAGCTTTCTTT,CASSPPGLGRTEAFF